This T cell receptor beta chain was captured in a study of CXCR3-negative and CXCR3-positive naive CD8 T cells. Study results and caveats: Similarly elevated diversity marked both naive subsets, with memory CD8+ cells showing far lower diversity. TRB CDR3 properties were used to infer TCR strength, and surface CD5 was comparable between naive subsets.

The method, 5' RACE with UMI labels, was used to prepare the TRB cDNA libraries. For each CDR3 protein, TCRdb gives one entry from its re-call of the 5' RACE reads, without DNA. The sample's table shows around 52,000 distinct CDR3 sequences. Germline lookup yields CDR1 DFQATT and CDR2 SNEGSKA (reference sequence). There are 11 residues in the CDR3. As concerns this clonotype: Antigen specificity is unknown.

The sequence was collected from a human donor in good health. Some clones in this sample may be carry-over from other donors' samples. The rearrangement uses TRBV20-1 and TRBJ2-7; TCRdb designates TRBD1, a call that cannot be tested without DNA. The sequenced sample was memory CD8+ T cells from blood. The chain's CDR3 is CSAGQGYEQYF.